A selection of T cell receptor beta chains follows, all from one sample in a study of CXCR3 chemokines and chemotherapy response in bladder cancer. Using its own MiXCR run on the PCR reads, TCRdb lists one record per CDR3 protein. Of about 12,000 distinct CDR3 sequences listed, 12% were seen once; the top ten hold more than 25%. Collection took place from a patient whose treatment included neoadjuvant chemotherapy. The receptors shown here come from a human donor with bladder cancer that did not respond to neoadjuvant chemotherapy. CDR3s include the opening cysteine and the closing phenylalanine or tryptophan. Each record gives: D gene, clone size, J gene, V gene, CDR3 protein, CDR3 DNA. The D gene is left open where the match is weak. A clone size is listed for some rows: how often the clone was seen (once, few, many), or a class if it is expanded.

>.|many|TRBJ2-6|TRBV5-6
CASSLRGAGANVLTF
TGTGCCAGCAGCTTGAGGGGGGCTGGGGCCAACGTCCTGACTTTC
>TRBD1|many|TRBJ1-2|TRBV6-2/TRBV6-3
CASSFRGPYGYTF
TGTGCCAGCAGTTTCAGGGGGCCCTATGGCTACACCTTC
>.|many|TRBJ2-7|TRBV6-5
CASSYGQGSFEQYF
TGTGCCAGCAGTTACGGTCAGGGCTCCTTCGAGCAGTACTTC
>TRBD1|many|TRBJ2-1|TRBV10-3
CAISEGQGAYNEQFF
TGTGCCATCAGTGAGGGACAGGGGGCCTACAATGAGCAGTTCTTC
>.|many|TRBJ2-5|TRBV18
CASSSGETQYF
TGTGCCAGCTCCTCTGGGGAGACCCAGTACTTC
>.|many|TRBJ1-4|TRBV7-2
CASSRASTNEKLFF
TGTGCCAGCAGCCGGGCCTCAACTAATGAAAAACTGTTTTTT
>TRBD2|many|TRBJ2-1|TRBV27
CASSLWASGGAYNEQFF
TGTGCCAGCAGTTTATGGGCTAGCGGGGGAGCCTACAATGAGCAGTTCTTC
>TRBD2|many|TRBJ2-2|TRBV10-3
CAIRPGIAGGGANTGELFF
TGTGCCATCAGACCAGGGATAGCGGGAGGGGGAGCGAACACCGGGGAGCTGTTTTTT
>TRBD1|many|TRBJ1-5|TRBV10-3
CAISEGTDEGQPQHF
TGTGCCATCAGTGAGGGGACAGACGAAGGTCAGCCCCAGCATTTT
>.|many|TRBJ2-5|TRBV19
CASSIRGVEGTQYF
TGTGCCAGTAGTATTCGAGGGGTGGAGGGGACCCAGTACTTC
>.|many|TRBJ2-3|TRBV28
CASTAPRGTQYF
TGTGCCAGCACCGCCCCCAGGGGTACGCAGTATTTT
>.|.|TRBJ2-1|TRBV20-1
CSAREQGTQQFF
TGCAGTGCTAGAGAACAAGGGACTCAGCAGTTCTTC
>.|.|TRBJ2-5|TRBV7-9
CASSLGEIKTQYF
TGTGCCAGCAGCTTAGGGGAGATAAAGACCCAGTACTTC
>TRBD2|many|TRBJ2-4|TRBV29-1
CSVGPGTVAGRENIQYF
TGCAGCGTTGGTCCGGGTACGGTAGCGGGGCGGGAAAACATTCAGTACTTC
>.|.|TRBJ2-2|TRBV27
CASSFGPDTGELFF
TGTGCCAGCAGTTTTGGGCCCGACACCGGGGAGCTGTTTTTT
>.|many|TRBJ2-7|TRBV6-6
CASSYPTGISYEQYF
TGTGCCAGCAGTTACCCTACCGGGATCTCCTACGAGCAGTACTTC
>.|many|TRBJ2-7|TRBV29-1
CSVGPTAMEQYF
TGCAGCGTTGGTCCCACCGCCATGGAGCAGTACTTC
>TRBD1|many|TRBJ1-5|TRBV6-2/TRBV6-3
CASSYPGTGDQPQHF
TGTGCCAGCAGTTACCCCGGGACAGGGGATCAGCCCCAGCATTTT
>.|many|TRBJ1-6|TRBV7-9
CASSPLGQGSSYNSPLHF
TGTGCCAGCAGCCCCCTGGGGCAGGGAAGCTCCTATAATTCACCCCTCCACTTT
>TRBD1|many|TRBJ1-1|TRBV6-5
CASSQGQGYTEAFF
TGTGCCAGCAGTCAGGGACAGGGATACACTGAAGCTTTCTTT
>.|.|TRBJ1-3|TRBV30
CAWSVRGGNTIYF
TGTGCCTGGAGTGTACGGGGAGGAAACACCATATATTTT
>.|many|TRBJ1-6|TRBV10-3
CAISESGGQFIPNSPLHF
TGTGCCATCAGTGAGTCAGGCGGACAGTTCATACCTAATTCACCCCTCCACTTT
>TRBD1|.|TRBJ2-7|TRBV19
CASSMGQGYEQYF
TGTGCCAGTAGTATGGGACAGGGCTACGAGCAGTACTTC
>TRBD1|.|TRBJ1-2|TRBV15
CATSRDRGGYDYTF
TGTGCCACCAGTAGAGACAGGGGGGGATATGACTACACCTTC
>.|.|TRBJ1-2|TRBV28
CASSLPGHPNYGYTF
TGTGCCAGCAGTCTCCCGGGACACCCTAACTATGGCTACACCTTC
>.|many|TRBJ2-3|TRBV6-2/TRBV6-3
CASSTGSGTDTQYF
TGTGCCAGCAGTACAGGGAGTGGCACAGATACGCAGTATTTT